This T cell receptor (beta chain) was identified during a study of blood T cell repertoires in COVID-19. In the study overall: Both acute and convalescent COVID-19 samples were obtained from the United States, Italy and Spain. Nucleic acid was either cDNA or gDNA, and it came from T cells, B-cell-depleted T cells, or PBMCs.

Per germline, CDR1 SGHKS and CDR2 YYEKEE (reference sequence). The CDR3 contains 15 residues. The trim removed 2 bases at V and 7 bases at J, leaving 8 bases unmatched. As originally analysed: Researchers report that nucleated cell counts were estimated from reference gene primer amplification. Method: immunoSEQ multiplex PCR; TCRdb's copy keeps in-frame clones and lacks some. V, J and clone size reflect that table, while D and trimming were determined from the DNA. The sample includes under 200,000 clones, approximately 89% of them seen just once. The sample consisted of peripheral blood. The clonotype originates from a man between 65 and 79 years old with acute or convalescent COVID-19. V gene TRBV5-5 combines with J gene TRBJ1-5, with 8 bases fitting TRBD1. The CDR3 spells CASSFTTGGLQPQHF. CDR3 sequence (DNA): TGTGCCAGCAGCTTCACCACAGGGGGACTCCAGCCCCAGCATTTT.